The 12 T cell receptor beta chains below come from one sample, sequenced in a study of blood T cells in healthy people across ages. A second 7 to 11 cycle PCR used barcoded and J-beta primers. A single record per CDR3 protein comes from TCRdb applying MiXCR to the 5' RACE reads. Of a few hundred thousand distinct CDR3 sequences in the sample, approximately 47% were seen once. The sequenced material came from blood. Receptors were obtained from a man aged 55 to 70 in good health.

The V gene is TRBV2, the J gene TRBJ1-1; 7 bases match TRBD1. The junction had 9 bases not matched to a gene; V was cut back by 5 bases and J by 6 bases. CDR3 length: 14 residues. Germline V gene data show CDR1 as SNHLY and CDR2 as FYNNEI. CDR3 nucleotides: TGTGCCAGCAGTTCCTGGGGGACAGAGGCTGAAGCTTTCTTT. This encodes CASSSWGTEAEAFF.

This chain connects TRBV20-1 to TRBJ1-5; 8 bases agree with TRBD1. Unmatched junction bases numbered 16, after V lost 5 bases and J lost 10 bases. This CDR3 has 15 residues. Germline values: CDR1 DFQATT, CDR2 SNEGSKA (reference sequence). The CDR3 nucleotides read TGCAGTGCTTCTCAACCCACAGGGGGTAGTGGACCCCAGCATTTT. This sequence encodes CSASQPTGGSGPQHF.

The sample holds many counts of this clonotype. The rearrangement uses TRBV4-2 and TRBJ2-3; D possibly corresponds to TRBD1 (5 bases). The CDR3 contains 16 residues. Trimming removed 0 bases at V and 3 bases at J, with 13 bases between. In germline, CDR1 is LGHNA, CDR2 YNFKEQ. This CDR3 is CASSQEGPPRTDTQYF. In nucleotides, the CDR3 is TGTGCCAGCAGCCAAGAGGGGCCCCCTAGGACAGATACGCAGTATTTT.

This clonotype was found once. The rearrangement uses TRBV21-1 and TRBJ1-4. TRBV21-1 is a listed pseudogene. The CDR3 extends over 13 amino acids. Written as DNA, the CDR3 is TGTGCCAGCAGCTACCGGCTGGTTGAAAAACTGTTTTTT. It specifies CASSYRLVEKLFF.

V and J are TRBV11-3 and TRBJ1-1; the match to TRBD1 covers 7 bases. Per the germline V gene, CDR1 is SGHNT and CDR2 is YENEEA. The junction had 7 bases not matched to a gene; V was cut back by 8 bases and J by 4 bases. CDR3 length equals 13 residues. The CDR3 loop is CASAAGGGTEAFF. DNA of the CDR3: TGTGCCAGCGCGGCAGGGGGGGGCACTGAAGCTTTCTTT.

This clonotype has just a few counts. The rearrangement joins TRBV6-2 or TRBV6-3 to TRBJ2-7; either TRBD1 or TRBD2 may fit D (5 bases each). The end of the DNA fits TRBJ2-5 better, so the J call may be wrong. The CDR3 length is 11 residues. Germline lookup yields CDR1 MNHEY and CDR2 SVGEGT. CDR3 sequence: CASTNGGTQYF. The CDR3 nucleotides are TGTGCCAGCACCAATGGGGGGACCCAGTACTTC.

A remark on this clonotype: An end of the junction does not agree with germline; a read error may underlie this. CDR3 loop: CASSQLRLGNTEAFF. The CDR3 coding sequence is TGTGCCAGCAGCCAACTCCGACTTGGGAACACCGAAGCTTTCTTT. This chain links TRBV3-1 with TRBJ1-1; no firm D call. Germline V CDR1 and CDR2: LGHDT, YNNKEL (reference sequence). This CDR3 contains 15 residues.

The chain couples TRBV12-3 or TRBV12-4 to TRBJ2-5, with 7 bases aligning to TRBD1. This CDR3 comprises 15 residues. V gave up 5 bases and J gave up 4 bases; unmatched junction bases: 10. CDR3 DNA: TGTGCCAGCAGTCTAGGGACAGTGGCTCTAGAGACCCAGTACTTC. Its protein product is CASSLGTVALETQYF.

A few counts support this clonotype. V is TRBV12-3 or TRBV12-4 and J is TRBJ1-1; D not resolved. Trimming shortened V by 9 bases and J by 2 bases, and 19 bases separated the two germline ends. CDR3 length: 15 residues. The CDR3 loop reads CARTRAGPLNTEAFF. For the CDR3, the DNA is TGTGCCAGGACAAGGGCCGGGCCCTTAAACACTGAAGCTTTCTTT.

The chain recombines TRBV20-1 with TRBJ2-1, with 8 bases that match TRBD2. The closer fit of TRBJ2-7 to the DNA end suggests the J call may be wrong. Germline values: CDR1 DFQATT, CDR2 SNEGSKA (reference sequence). The CDR3 is 15 amino acids. The chain's CDR3 is CSASQSGGQYNEQYF. For the CDR3, the DNA is TGCAGTGCTAGCCAGAGCGGGGGCCAATACAATGAGCAGTACTTC.

This clonotype was detected only a few times. The chain recombines TRBV5-6 with TRBJ2-7; D not certain. Germline assignment: CDR1 SGHDT and CDR2 YYEEEE. This CDR3 contains 14 residues. V dropped 0 bases and J dropped 6 bases, with 13 bases sitting between them. CDR3 DNA sequence: TGTGCCAGCAGCTTGGTCGAGTCCCCTGGCGAGCAGTACTTC. Protein: CASSLVESPGEQYF.

The chain is built from TRBV12-3 or TRBV12-4 and TRBJ2-3; TRBD2 agrees at 10 bases. V gave up 7 bases and J gave up 3 bases; unmatched junction bases: 7. The CDR3 has 15 amino acids. Here the CDR3 reads CASKLGLAITDTQYF. As DNA, the CDR3 is TGTGCCAGCAAACTGGGACTAGCGATAACAGATACGCAGTATTTT.